This T cell receptor beta chain was recovered during a study of beta chain features in type 1 diabetes. Study results and limitations: The naive, central memory and Treg TCRB repertoires of patients appeared to be more similar to one another than those of healthy donors.

Expressed TCRB transcripts were sequenced because the isolated RNA had all been reverse transcribed beforehand. This table comes from immunoSEQ multiplex PCR, and its TCRdb copy is limited to in-frame clones, with some not included. This sample has around 280,000 clones, with under 8.5% found just once. Between the trimmed V and J ends, which lost 4 bases and 4 bases, there was a span of 8 bases. Germline CDR1 reads MNHEY; CDR2 reads SMNVEV (reference sequence). The CDR3 sequence is 13 residues long. As concerns this clone: The antigen remains undetermined.

Sequencing was carried out using central memory CD4+ T cells from blood. The chain has TRBV27 and TRBJ1-5; D is unresolved. This TCR was sampled from a woman aged 18-29 years in good health. CDR3 DNA: TGTGCCAGCAGTTCCATCATAAATCAGCCCCAGCATTTT. This gives the protein CASSSIINQPQHF.